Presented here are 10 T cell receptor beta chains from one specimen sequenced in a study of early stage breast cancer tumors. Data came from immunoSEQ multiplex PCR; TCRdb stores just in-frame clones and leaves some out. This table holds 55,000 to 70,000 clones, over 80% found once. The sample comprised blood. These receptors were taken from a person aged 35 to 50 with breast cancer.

In DNA, the CDR3 is TGCGCCAGCAGCCAAGATTCGGGCAGATACGAGCAGTACTTC. Amino acid sequence: CASSQDSGRYEQYF. The chain is built from TRBV4-1 and TRBJ2-7; D remains unclear. This CDR3 region has 14 residues. V was clipped by 0 bases and J by 4 bases, with 10 bases between them. Per germline, CDR1 MGHRA and CDR2 YSYEKL.

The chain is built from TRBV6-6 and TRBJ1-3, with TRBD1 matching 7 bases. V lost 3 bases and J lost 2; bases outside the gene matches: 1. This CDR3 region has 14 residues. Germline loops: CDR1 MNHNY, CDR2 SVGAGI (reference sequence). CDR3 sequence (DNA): TGTGCCAGCAGTTATGGGACAGCTGGAAACACCATATATTTT. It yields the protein CASSYGTAGNTIYF.

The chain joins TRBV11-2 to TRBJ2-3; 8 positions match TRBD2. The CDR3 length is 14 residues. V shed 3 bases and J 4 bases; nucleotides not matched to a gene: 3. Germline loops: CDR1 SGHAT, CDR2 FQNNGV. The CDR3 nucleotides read TGTGCCAGCAGCTTTACTAGCGGTTCAGATACGCAGTATTTT. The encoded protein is CASSFTSGSDTQYF.

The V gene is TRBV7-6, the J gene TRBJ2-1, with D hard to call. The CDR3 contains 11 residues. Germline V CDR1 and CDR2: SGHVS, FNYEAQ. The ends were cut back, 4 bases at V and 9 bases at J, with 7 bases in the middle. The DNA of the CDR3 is TGTGCCAGCAGCTCAAGTAGTGAGCAGTTCTTC. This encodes CASSSSSEQFF.

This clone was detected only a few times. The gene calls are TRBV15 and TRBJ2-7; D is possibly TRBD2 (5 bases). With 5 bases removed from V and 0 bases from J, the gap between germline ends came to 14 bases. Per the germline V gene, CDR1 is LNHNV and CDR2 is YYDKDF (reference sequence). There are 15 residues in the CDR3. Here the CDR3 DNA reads TGTGCCACCAGCGAGCAGAGGGCCAGCTCCTACGAGCAGTACTTC. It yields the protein CATSEQRASSYEQYF.

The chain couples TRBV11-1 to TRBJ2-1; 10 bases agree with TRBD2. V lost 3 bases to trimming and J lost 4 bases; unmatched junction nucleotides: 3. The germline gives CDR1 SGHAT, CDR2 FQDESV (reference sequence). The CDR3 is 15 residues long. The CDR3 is CASSFSSGSYNEQFF. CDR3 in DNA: TGTGCCAGCAGCTTTTCTAGCGGGAGTTACAATGAGCAGTTCTTC.

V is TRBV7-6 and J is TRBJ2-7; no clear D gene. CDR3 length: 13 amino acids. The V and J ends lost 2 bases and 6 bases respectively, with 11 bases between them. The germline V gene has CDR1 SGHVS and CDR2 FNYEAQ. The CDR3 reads CASSLYGPSEQYF. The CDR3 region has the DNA TGTGCCAGCAGCTTATACGGACCCAGCGAGCAGTACTTC.

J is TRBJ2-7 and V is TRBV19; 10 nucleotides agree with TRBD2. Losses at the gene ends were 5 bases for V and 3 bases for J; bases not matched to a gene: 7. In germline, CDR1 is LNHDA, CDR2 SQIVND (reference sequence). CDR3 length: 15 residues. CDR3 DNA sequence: TGTGCCAGTAGTCGGGCTAGCGGGAGCGGCTACGAGCAGTACTTC. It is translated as CASSRASGSGYEQYF.

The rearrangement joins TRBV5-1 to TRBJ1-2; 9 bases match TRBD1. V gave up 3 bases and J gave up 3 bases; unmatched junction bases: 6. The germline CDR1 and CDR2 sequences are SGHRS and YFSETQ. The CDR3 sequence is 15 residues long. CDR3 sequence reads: CASSSPGQGDYGYTF. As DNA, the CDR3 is TGCGCCAGCAGCTCTCCGGGACAGGGCGACTATGGCTACACCTTC.

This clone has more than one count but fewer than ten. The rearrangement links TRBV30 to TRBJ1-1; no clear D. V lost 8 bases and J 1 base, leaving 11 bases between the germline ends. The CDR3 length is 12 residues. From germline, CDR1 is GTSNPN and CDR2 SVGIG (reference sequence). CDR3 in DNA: TGTGCCACCCAGGTGGAGAACACTGAAGCTTTCTTT. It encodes CATQVENTEAFF.